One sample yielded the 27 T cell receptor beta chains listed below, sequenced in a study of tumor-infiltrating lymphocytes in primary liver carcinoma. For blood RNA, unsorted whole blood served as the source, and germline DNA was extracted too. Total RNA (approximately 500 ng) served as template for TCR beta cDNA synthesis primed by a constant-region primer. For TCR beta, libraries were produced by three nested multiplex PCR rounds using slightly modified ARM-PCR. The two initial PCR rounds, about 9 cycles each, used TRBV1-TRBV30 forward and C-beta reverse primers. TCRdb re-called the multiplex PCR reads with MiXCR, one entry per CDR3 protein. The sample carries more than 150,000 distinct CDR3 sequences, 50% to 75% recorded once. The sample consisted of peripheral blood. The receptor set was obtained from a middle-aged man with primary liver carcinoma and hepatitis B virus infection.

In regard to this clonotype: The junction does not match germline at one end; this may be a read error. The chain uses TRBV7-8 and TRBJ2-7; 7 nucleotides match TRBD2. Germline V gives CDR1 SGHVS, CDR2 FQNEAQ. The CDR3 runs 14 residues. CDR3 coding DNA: TGTGCCAGTAGCTCGGGGGGAGGGCGCCTCGAGCAGTACTTC. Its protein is CASSSGGGRLEQYF.

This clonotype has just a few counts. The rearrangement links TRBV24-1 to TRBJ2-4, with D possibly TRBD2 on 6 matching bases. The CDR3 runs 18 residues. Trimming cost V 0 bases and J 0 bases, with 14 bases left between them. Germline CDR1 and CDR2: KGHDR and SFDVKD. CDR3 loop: CATSDLGGIRLAKNIQYF. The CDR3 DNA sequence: TGTGCCACCAGTGATTTGGGGGGGATACGACTAGCCAAAAACATTCAGTACTTC.

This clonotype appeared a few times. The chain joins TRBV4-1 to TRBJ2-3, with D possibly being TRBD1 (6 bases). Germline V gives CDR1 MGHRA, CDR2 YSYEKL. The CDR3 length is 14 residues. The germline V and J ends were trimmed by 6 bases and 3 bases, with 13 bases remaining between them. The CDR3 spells CASSPGDITDTQYF. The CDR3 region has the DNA TGCGCCAGCAGTCCAGGGGATATAACAGATACGCAGTATTTT.

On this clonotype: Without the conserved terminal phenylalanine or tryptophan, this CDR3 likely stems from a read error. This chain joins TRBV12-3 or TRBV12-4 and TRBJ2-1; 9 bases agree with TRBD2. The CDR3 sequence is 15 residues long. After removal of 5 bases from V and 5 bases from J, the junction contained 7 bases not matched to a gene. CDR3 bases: TGTGCCAGCAGTCTCGTGGGACTAGCAAACAATGAGCAGTTCTTA. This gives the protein CASSLVGLANNEQFL.

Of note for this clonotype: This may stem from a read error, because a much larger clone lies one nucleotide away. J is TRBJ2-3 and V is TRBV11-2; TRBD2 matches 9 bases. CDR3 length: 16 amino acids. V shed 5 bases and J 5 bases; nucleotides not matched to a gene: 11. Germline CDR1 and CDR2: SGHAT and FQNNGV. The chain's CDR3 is CASSLGLARGIDTQYF. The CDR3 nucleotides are TGTGCCAGCAGCCTCGGACTAGCGAGAGGGATAGATACGCAGTATTTT.

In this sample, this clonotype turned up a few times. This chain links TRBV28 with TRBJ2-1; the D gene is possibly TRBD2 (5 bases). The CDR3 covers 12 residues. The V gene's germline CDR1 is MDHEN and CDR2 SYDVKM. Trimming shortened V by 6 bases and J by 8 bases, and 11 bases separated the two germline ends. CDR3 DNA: TGTGCCAGCAGCTATGAGAGGGATGAGCAGTTCTTC. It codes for CASSYERDEQFF. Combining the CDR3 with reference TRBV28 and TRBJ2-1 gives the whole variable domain DVKVTQSSRYLVKRTGEKVFLECVQDMDHENMFWYRQDPGLGLRLIYFSYDVKMKEKGDIPEGYSVSREKKERFSLILESASTNQTSMYLCASSYERDEQFFGPGTRLTVL.

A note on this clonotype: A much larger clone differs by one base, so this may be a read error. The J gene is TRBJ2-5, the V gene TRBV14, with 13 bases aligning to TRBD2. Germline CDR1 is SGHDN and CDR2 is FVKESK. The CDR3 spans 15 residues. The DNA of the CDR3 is TGTGCCAGCCGCCAAGGGACTAGCGGGATCGAGACCCAGTACTTC. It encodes CASRQGTSGIETQYF.

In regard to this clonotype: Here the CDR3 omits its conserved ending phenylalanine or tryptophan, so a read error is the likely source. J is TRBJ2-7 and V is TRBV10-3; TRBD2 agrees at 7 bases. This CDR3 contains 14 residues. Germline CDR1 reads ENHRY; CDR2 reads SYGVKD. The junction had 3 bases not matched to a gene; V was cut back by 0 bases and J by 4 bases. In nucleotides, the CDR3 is TGTGCCATCAGTGAGTCGGGAGGGTGGTACGAGCAGTACTAC. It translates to CAISESGGWYEQYY.

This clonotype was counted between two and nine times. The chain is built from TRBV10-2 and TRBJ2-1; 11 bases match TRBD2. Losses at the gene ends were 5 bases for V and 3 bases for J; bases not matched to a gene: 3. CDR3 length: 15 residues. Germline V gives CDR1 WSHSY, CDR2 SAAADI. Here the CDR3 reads CASSTLAGGYNEQFF. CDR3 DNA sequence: TGCGCCAGCAGTACTCTAGCGGGAGGCTACAATGAGCAGTTCTTC.

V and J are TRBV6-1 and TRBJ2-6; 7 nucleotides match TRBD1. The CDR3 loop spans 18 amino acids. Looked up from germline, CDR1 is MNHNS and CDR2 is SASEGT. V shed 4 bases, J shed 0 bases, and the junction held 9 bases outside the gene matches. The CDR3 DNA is TGTGCCAGCAGTGGACCCGAACGACAGGGCTCTGGGGCCAACGTCCTGACTTTC. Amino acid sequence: CASSGPERQGSGANVLTF.

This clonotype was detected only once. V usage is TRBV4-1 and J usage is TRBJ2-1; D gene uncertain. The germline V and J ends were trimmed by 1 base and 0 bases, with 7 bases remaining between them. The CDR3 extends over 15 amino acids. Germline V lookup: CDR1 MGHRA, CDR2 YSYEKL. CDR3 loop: CASSQGKSSYNEQFF. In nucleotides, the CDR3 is TGCGCCAGCAGCCAAGGTAAGAGCTCCTACAATGAGCAGTTCTTC.

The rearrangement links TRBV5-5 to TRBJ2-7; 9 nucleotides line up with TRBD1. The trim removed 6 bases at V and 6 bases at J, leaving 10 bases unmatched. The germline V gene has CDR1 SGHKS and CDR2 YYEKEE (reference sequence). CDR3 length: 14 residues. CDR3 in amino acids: CASNWGQGLGEQYF. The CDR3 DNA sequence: TGTGCCAGCAACTGGGGACAGGGATTAGGCGAGCAGTACTTC.

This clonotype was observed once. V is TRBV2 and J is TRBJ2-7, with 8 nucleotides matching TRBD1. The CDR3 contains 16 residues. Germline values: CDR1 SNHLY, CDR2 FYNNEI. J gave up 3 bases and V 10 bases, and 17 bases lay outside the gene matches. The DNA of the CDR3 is TGTGCCATCGGGGTGCCCTTGACAGGGGAATACTACGAGCAGTACTTC. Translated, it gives CAIGVPLTGEYYEQYF.

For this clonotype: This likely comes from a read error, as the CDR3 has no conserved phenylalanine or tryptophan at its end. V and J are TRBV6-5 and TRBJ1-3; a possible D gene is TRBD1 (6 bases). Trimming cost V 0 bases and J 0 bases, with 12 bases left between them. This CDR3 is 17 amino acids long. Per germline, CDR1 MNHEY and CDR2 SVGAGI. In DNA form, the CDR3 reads TGTGCCAGCAGTTACTCTCGTCAGGGGCCCTCTGGAAACACCATATATTCT. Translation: CASSYSRQGPSGNTIYS.

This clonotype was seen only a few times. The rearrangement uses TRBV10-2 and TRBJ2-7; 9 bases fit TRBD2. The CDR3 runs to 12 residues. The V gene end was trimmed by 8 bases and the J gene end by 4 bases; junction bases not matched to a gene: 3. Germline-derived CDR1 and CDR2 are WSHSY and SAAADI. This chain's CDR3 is CASSTSGYEQYF. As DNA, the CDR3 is TGCGCCAGCTCGACTAGCGGTTACGAGCAGTACTTC.

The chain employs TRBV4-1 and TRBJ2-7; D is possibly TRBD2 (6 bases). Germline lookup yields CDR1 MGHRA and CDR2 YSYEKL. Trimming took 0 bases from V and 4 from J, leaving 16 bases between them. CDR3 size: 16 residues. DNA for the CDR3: TGCGCCAGCAGCCAAGATCCGGCATGCCGGGGGTACGAGCAGTACTTC. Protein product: CASSQDPACRGYEQYF.

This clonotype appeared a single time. This chain's CDR3 is CASSTRQLPGEKLFF. The CDR3 DNA reads TGCGCCAGCAGCACCCGACAGCTCCCGGGTGAAAAACTGTTTTTT. The chain recombines TRBV5-1 with TRBJ1-4, with a possible D match to TRBD1 (5 bases). The V gene's germline CDR1 is SGHRS and CDR2 YFSETQ. Trimming left V 4 bases short and J 7 bases short, with 17 bases between. The CDR3 extends over 15 amino acids.

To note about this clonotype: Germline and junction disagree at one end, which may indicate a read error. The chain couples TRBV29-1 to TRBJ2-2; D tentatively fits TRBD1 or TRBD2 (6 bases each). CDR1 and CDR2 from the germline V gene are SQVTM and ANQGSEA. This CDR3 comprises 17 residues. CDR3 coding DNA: TGCAGCGTTGAGGGCCGGGGGCGGACCACTAACACCGGGGAGCTGTCTTTT. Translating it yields CSVEGRGRTTNTGELSF.

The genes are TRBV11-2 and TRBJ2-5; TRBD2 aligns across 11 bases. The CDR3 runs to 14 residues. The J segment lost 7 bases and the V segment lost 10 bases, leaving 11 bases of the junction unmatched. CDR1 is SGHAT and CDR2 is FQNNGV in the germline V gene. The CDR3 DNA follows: TGTGCCAACATTTTAGCGGGAGGGACGGTGACCCAGTACTTC. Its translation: CANILAGGTVTQYF.

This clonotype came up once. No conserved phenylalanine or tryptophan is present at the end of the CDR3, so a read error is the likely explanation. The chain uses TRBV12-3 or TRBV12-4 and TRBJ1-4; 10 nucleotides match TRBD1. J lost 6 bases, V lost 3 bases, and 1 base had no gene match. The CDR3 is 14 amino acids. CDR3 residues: CASSFGQGDEKLFL. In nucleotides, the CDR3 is TGTGCCAGCAGTTTTGGACAGGGGGATGAAAAACTGTTTCTT.

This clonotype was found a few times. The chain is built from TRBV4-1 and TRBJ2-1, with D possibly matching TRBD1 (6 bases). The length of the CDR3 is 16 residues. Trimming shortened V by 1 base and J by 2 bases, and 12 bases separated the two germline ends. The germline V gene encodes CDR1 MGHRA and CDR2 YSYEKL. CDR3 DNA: TGCGCCAGCAGCCAAGGAACAGGGAACCCCTACAATGAGCAGTTCTTC. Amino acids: CASSQGTGNPYNEQFF.

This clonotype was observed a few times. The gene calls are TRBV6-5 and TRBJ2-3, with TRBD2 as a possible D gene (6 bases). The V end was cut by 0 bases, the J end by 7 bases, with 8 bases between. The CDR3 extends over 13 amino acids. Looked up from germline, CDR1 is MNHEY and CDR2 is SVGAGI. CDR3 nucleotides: TGTGCCAGCAGTTACTCTGGGGGGAATACGCAGTATTTT. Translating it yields CASSYSGGNTQYF.

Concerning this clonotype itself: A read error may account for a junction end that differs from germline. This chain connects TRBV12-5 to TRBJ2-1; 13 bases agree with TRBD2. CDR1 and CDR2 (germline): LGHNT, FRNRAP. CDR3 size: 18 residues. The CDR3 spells CASSPGGLAGSVYSEQFF. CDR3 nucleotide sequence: TGTGCTAGTTCCCCCGGGGGACTAGCGGGATCTGTTTACAGTGAGCAGTTCTTC.

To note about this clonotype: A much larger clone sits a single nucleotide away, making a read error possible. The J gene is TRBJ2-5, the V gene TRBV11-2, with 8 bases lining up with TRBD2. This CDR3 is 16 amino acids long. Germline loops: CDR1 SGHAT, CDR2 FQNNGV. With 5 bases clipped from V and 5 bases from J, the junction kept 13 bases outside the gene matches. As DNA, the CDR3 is TGTGCCAGCAGCGCTGTGAGGAGCGGGAGTCGGGAGACCCAGTACTTC. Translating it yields CASSAVRSGSRETQYF.

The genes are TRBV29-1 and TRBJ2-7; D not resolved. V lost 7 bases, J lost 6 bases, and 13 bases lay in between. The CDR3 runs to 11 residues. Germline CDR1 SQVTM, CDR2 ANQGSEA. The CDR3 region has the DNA TGCAGCGCCCTGGACCGCTTCGAGCAGTACTTC. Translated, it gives CSALDRFEQYF.

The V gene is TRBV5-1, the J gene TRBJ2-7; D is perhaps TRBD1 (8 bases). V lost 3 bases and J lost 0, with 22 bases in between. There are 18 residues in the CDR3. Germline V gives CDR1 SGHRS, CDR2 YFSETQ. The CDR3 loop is CASSSYPGGQAYSYEQYF. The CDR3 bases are TGCGCCAGCAGCTCCTACCCGGGGGGACAGGCCTACTCCTACGAGCAGTACTTC.

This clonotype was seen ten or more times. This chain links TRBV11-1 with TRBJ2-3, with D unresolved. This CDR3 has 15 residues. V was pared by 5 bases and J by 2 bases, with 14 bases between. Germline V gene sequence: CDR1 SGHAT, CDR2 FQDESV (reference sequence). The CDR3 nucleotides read TGTGCCAGCAGCCTCCTTTCTTCGCACACAGATACGCAGTATTTT. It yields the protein CASSLLSSHTDTQYF.